This entry features one TCR beta chain sequence. Germline V lookup: CDR1 SGHKS, CDR2 YYEKEE (reference sequence). After removal of 4 bases from V and 6 bases from J, the junction contained 6 bases not matched to a gene. CDR3 length: 14 residues. Participants reported their clinical history, and cohort assignment relied on those reports. The data belong to a study of blood T cell repertoires in COVID-19. Study-level information: The United States, Italy and Spain were the sources of the acute and convalescent COVID-19 samples. The cDNA or gDNA used as material had been derived from T cells, B-cell-depleted T cells, or PBMCs.

Per the study methods: Reference gene primer amplification in the assay estimated nucleated cell counts. Sequencing used immunoSEQ multiplex PCR; TCRdb keeps in-frame clones, though not all of them. V, J and clone size reflect that table, while D and trimming were determined from the DNA. The sample has around 480,000 clones, roughly 90% seen once; the top ten hold 0.7%. Sequencing was performed on PBMCs or T cells enriched from blood (not recorded which). The sequence was collected from a woman aged 18 to 35 who had recovered from COVID-19. The V and J genes are TRBV5-5 and TRBJ1-4; 7 bases map to TRBD1. The CDR3 spells CASSRQGTDEKLFF. The CDR3 DNA reads as TGTGCCAGCAGCCGACAGGGAACGGATGAAAAACTGTTTTTT.